This T cell receptor (beta chain) comes out of a study of cytomegalovirus exposure and HLA in healthy donors. This clone was recorded only once. Its antigen is undetermined. 13 Jbeta primers and 60 Vbeta primers were used for the PCR. Sequencing used immunoSEQ multiplex PCR; TCRdb keeps in-frame clones, though not all of them. The sample lists over 120,000 clones, approximately 82% occurring once. The study, taken as a whole, reports: Among immune exposure information, only CMV serostatus was available. It was in a later analysis that TCR association rates were seen to vary by HLA locus, highest for DRB1 and lowest for HLA-C. Earlier results showed most TCR beta V segments being productive about 87% or about 30% of the time.

The TCR was taken from a woman in her sixties or seventies in good health and CMV-seropositive. The source material was PBMCs.

CDR3 sequence: CAWSAAGLSTDTQYF. The CDR3 coding sequence is TGTGCCTGGAGTGCGGCGGGTCTATCCACAGATACGCAGTATTTT. V is TRBV30 and J is TRBJ2-3, with D possibly TRBD2 on 5 matching bases. Between the trimmed V and J ends, which lost 1 base and 2 bases, there was a span of 13 bases. CDR1 is GTSNPN and CDR2 is SVGIG in the germline V gene (reference sequence). The CDR3 totals 15 residues.